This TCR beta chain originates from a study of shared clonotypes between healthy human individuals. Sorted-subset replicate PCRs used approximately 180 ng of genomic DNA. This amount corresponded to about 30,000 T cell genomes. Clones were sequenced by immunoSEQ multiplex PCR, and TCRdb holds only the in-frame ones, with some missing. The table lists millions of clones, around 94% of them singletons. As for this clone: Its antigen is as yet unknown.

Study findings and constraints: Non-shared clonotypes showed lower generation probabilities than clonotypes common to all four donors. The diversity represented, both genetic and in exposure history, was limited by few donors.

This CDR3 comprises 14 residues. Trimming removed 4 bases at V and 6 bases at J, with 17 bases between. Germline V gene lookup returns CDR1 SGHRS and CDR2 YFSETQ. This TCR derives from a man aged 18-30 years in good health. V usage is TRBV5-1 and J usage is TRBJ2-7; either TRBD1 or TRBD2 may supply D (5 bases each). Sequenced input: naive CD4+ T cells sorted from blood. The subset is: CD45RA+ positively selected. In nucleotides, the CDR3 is TGCGCCAGCAGCGTTGGGACGCCGACCCCCGAGCAGTACTTC. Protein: CASSVGTPTPEQYF.